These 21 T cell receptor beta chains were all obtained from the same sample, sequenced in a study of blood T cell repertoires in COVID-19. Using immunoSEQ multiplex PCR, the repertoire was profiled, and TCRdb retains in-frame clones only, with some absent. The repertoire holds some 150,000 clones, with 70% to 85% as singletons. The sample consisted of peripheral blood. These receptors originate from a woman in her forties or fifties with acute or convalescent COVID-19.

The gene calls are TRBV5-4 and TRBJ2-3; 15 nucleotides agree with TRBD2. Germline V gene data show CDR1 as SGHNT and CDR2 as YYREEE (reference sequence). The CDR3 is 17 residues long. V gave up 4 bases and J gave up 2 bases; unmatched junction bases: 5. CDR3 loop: CASSAGLAGGATDTQYF. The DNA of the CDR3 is TGTGCCAGCAGCGCGGGACTAGCGGGAGGAGCCACAGATACGCAGTATTTT. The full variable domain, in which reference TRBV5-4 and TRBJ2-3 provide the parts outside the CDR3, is ETGVTQSPTHLIKTRGQQVTLRCSSQSGHNTVSWYQQALGQGPQFIFQYYREEENGRGNFPPRFSGLQFPNYSSELNVNALELDDSALYLCASSAGLAGGATDTQYFGPGTRLTVL.

CDR3 sequence: CASSKERAGGRNEQFF. CDR3 bases: TGTGCCAGCAGTAAGGAGAGAGCGGGGGGGCGTAATGAGCAGTTCTTC. The chain combines TRBV2 with TRBJ2-1, with 10 bases that match TRBD2. The CDR3 sequence is 16 residues long. After removal of 5 bases from V and 7 bases from J, the junction contained 11 bases not matched to a gene. CDR1 is SNHLY and CDR2 is FYNNEI in the germline V gene.

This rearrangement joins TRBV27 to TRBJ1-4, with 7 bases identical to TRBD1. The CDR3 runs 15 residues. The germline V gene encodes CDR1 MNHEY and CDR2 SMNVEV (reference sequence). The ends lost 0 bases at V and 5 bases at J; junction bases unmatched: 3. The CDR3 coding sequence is TGTGCCAGCAGTTTATCGGGACAGCTCAATGAAAAACTGTTTTTT. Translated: CASSLSGQLNEKLFF. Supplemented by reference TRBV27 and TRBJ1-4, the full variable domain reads EAQVTQNPRYLITVTGKKLTVTCSQNMNHEYMSWYRQDPGLGLRQIYYSMNVEVTDKGDVPEGYKVSRKEKRNFPLILESPSPNQTSLYFCASSLSGQLNEKLFFGSGTQLSVL.

CDR3 amino acids: CASSLESQETQYF. The CDR3 DNA reads as TGTGCCAGCTCCCTGGAGTCCCAAGAGACCCAGTACTTC. V is TRBV18 and J is TRBJ2-5; D is uncertain. V was cut by 6 bases and J by 1 base, with 9 bases left in between. Germline V lookup: CDR1 KGHSH, CDR2 LQKENI. The CDR3 loop spans 13 amino acids.

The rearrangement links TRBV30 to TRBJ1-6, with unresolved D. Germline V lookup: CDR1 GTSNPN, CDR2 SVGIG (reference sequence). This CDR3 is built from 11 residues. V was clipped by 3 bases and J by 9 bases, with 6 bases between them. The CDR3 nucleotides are TGTGCCTGGAGCCCGGGTTCACCCCTCCACTTT. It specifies CAWSPGSPLHF.

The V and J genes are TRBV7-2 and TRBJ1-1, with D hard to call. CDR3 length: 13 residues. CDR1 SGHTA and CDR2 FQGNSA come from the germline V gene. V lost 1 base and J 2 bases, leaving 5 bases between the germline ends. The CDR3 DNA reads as TGTGCCAGCAGCTTAGTCCTAAACACTGAAGCTTTCTTT. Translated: CASSLVLNTEAFF.

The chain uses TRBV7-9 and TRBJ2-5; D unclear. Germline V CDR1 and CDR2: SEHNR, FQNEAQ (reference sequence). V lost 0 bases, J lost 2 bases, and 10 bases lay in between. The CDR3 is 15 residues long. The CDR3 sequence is CASSLARRIQETQYF. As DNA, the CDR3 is TGTGCCAGCAGCTTAGCGCGGCGCATTCAAGAGACCCAGTACTTC.

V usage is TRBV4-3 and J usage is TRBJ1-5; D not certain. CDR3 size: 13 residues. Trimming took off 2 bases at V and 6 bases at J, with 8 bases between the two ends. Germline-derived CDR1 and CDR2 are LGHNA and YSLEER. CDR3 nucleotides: TGCGCCAGCAGCCAATCTCAGCGTCAGCCCCAGCATTTT. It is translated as CASSQSQRQPQHF.

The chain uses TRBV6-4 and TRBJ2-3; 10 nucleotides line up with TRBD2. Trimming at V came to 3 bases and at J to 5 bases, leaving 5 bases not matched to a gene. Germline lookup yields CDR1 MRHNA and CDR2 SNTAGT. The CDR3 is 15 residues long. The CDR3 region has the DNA TGTGCCAGCAGTGAGAGCGGGGGGGCCCTAGATACGCAGTATTTT. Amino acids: CASSESGGALDTQYF.

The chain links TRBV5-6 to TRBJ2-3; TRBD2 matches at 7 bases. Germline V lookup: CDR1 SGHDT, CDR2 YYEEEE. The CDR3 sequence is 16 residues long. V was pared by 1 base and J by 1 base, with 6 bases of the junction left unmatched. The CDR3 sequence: CASSLSGLAGTDTQYF. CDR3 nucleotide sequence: TGTGCCAGCAGCTTGTCAGGCCTAGCGGGCACAGATACGCAGTATTTT.

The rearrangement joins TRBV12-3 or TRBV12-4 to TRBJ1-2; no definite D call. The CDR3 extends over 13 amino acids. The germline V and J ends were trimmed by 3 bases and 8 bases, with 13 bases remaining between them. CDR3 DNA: TGTGCCAGCAGTTTTATTGGTTCTCGGGGCTACACCTTC. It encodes CASSFIGSRGYTF.

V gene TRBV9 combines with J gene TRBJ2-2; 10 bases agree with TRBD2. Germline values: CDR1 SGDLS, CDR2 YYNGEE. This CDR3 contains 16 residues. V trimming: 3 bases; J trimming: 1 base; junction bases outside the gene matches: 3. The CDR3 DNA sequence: TGTGCCAGCAGCGAGAGGACTAGCGGGAACACCGGGGAGCTGTTTTTT. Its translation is CASSERTSGNTGELFF.

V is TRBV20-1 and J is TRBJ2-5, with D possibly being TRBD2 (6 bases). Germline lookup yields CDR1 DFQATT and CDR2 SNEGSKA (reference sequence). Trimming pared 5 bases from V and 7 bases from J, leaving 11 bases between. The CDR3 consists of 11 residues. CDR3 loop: CSAPVGGTQYF. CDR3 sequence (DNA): TGCAGTGCTCCAGTGGGGGGGACCCAGTACTTC.

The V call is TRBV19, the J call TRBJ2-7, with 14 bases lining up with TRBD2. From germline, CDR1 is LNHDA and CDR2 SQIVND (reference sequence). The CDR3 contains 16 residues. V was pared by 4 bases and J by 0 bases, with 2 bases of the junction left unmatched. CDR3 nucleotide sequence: TGTGCCAGTAGTAGGACTAGCGGGGGGTCCTCCTACGAGCAGTACTTC. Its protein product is CASSRTSGGSSYEQYF.

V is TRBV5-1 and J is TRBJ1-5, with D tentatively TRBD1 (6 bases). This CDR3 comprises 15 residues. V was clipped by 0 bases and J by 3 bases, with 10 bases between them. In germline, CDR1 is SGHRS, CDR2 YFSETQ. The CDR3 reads CASSLEGGNNQPQHF. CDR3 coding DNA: TGCGCCAGCAGCTTGGAGGGGGGGAACAATCAGCCCCAGCATTTT.

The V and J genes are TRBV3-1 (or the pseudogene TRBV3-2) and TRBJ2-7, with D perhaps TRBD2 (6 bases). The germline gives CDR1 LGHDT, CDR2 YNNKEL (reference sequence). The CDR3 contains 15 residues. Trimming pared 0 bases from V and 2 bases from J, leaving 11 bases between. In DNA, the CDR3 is TGTGCCAGCAGCCAAGATGGGCGGGGCCCCTACGAGCAGTACTTC. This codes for CASSQDGRGPYEQYF.

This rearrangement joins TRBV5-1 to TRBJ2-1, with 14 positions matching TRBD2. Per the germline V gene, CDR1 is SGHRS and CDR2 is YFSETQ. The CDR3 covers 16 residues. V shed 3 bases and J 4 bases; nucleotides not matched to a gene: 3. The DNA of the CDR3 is TGCGCCAGCAGCTCACGACTAGCGGGGGGGTACAATGAGCAGTTCTTC. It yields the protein CASSSRLAGGYNEQFF.

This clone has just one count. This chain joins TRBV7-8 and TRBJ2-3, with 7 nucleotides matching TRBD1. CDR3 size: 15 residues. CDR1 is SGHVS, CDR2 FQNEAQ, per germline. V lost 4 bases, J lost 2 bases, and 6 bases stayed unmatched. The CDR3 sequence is CASSSLGGVTDTQYF. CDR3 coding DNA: TGTGCCAGCAGCTCCTTAGGGGGCGTCACAGATACGCAGTATTTT.

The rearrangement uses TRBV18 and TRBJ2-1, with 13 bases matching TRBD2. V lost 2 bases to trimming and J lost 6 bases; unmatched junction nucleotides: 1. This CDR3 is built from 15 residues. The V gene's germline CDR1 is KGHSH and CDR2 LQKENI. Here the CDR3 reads CASSPGTSGINEQFF. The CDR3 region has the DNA TGTGCCAGCTCACCAGGGACTAGCGGGATCAATGAGCAGTTCTTC.

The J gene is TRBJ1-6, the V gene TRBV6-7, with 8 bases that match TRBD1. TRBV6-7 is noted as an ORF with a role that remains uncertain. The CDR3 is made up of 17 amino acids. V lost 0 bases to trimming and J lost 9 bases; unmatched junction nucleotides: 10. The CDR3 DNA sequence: TGTGCCAGCAGTTACTCGAAGTCAGACAGGGGTACTTCACCCCTCCACTTT. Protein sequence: CASSYSKSDRGTSPLHF.

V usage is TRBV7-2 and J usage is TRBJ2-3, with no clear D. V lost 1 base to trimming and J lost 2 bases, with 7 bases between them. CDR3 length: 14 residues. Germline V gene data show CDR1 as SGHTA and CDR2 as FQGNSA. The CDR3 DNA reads TGTGCCAGCAGCTTAGGAGTGAACACAGATACGCAGTATTTT. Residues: CASSLGVNTDTQYF.